This TCR beta chain was sequenced during a study of identical twins. The germline V gene encodes CDR1 DFQATT and CDR2 SNEGSKA (reference sequence). Trimming removed 0 bases at V and 4 bases at J, with 12 bases between. The CDR3 contains 15 residues. Via MiXCR, TCRdb re-called the 5' RACE reads, giving one row per CDR3 protein. Of about 530,000 distinct CDR3 sequences listed, 20% to 25% are singletons. Separately, the same data were catalogued under a study of yellow fever vaccine responses in identical twins.

Input material: CD4+ T cells sorted from blood. This TCR was recovered from a woman between 18 and 29 years old in good health. This chain links TRBV20-1 with TRBJ2-2; D is unclear. The CDR3, as DNA: TGCAGTGCTAGAGAGATGGGCCCGTTCACCGGGGAGCTGTTTTTT. Amino acid sequence: CSAREMGPFTGELFF.